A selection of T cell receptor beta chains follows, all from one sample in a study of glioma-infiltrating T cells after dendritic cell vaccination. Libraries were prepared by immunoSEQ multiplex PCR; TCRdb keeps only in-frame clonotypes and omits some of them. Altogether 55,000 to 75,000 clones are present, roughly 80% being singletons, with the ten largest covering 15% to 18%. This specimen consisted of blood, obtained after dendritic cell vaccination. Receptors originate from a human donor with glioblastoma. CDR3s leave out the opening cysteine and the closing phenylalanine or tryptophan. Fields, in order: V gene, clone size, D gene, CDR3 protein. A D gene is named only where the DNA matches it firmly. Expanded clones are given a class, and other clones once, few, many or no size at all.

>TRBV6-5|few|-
ASSYSVRGHEQY
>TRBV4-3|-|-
ASSQDGGGDFNYGYT
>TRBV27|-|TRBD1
ASSSRQGPHYGYT
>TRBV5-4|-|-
ASSLSRDSAYGYT
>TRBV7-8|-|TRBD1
ASSLGQGYDGYT
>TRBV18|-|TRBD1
ASSPWGQVNTDTQY
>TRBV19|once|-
ASSKEREETQY
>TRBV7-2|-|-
ASSLGGHETQY
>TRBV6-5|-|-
ASRTGGNTEAF
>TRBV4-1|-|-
ASSQDNSPGVNTGELF
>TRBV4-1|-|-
ASSQNAALYLSQY